Listed below are T cell receptor beta chains from one sample, sequenced in a study of cytomegalovirus exposure and HLA in healthy donors. The repertoire was sequenced with immunoSEQ multiplex PCR; TCRdb's copy has only in-frame clones and lacks some. The profile shows 150,000 or so clones, 65% to 80% of them singletons. Sample: PBMCs. These receptors originate from a man aged 25-45 years in good health and CMV-seronegative. CDR3s include the opening cysteine and the closing phenylalanine or tryptophan. The order of the fields is D gene, J gene, V gene, CDR3 protein. A D gene is named only where the DNA matches it firmly.

TRBD2 TRBJ2-7 TRBV19 CASSPHGASGTYEQYF
NA TRBJ2-5 TRBV5-4 CASKPHGDLEETQYF
TRBD1 TRBJ1-5 TRBV28 CASMTGGKAWQPQHF
TRBD1 TRBJ2-7 TRBV5-1 CASSYSGTGSYEQYF
NA TRBJ1-2 TRBV25-1 CASSAGVFPTGGYTF
NA TRBJ1-1 TRBV2 CAVHVAVNTEAFF
TRBD1 TRBJ2-7 TRBV18 CASSLDRGGEQYF
TRBD1 TRBJ2-2 TRBV28 CASDRQGGGELFF
NA TRBJ2-1 TRBV9 CASSHRDRATSGSYNEQFF
TRBD1 TRBJ1-2 TRBV28 CASSYPGTGVFFDGYTF
TRBD1 TRBJ2-2 TRBV28 CASSLWQGATGELFF
TRBD2 TRBJ2-3 TRBV5-8 CASSLGAGGPPTDTQYF
NA TRBJ2-7 TRBV6-1 CASSDLRKGPAYEQYF
TRBD1 TRBJ1-1 TRBV5-6 CASSWTGVFEAFF
NA TRBJ1-5 TRBV19 CASRFANQPQHF
TRBD2 TRBJ2-1 TRBV5-4 CASSSGLAAFYNEQFF
NA TRBJ2-4 TRBV6-5 CASSYDSGSVNIQYF
NA TRBJ1-6 TRBV27 CASSFSGVNSPLHF
TRBD1 TRBJ2-1 TRBV20-1 CSARRGREQFF
TRBD1 TRBJ2-7 TRBV15 CAIPAWDRGYEQYF
NA TRBJ2-7 TRBV6-6 CASRDPQGYEQYF
TRBD1 TRBJ1-1 TRBV2 CASRGRDRGRMGAEAFF
TRBD1 TRBJ1-2 TRBV9 CASSVERQGADYGYTF
NA TRBJ2-4 TRBV29-1 CSVAGKLAKNSQYF